This T cell receptor beta chain was profiled in a study of CD8+CD57+ T cells in acquired aplastic anemia. Study observations and caveats: Lower diversity was found in CD8+CD57+ cells than in total CD4+ and CD8+ pools in patients. Between patients and controls, twenty-nine CD8+ CDR3 sequences were found in common.

Per the germline V gene, CDR1 is MNHEY and CDR2 is SVGEGT. Deletions cut 4 bases from V and 0 bases from J, with 7 bases between. The CDR3 sequence is 15 residues long. TCR beta VDJ and CDR3 profiles were obtained from a genomic DNA template. TCRdb re-derived calls from the reads in MiXCR, one entry per CDR3 protein. The sample lists about 20,000 distinct CDR3 sequences; almost 40% were seen once. As concerns this clonotype: Its matching antigen is unknown.

Flow cytometry had shown expanded CD8+CD57+ cells in the patients chosen for sequencing. When blood sampling took place, the patients had received no therapy. The chain employs TRBV6-2 or TRBV6-3 and TRBJ2-6; D unresolved. Sequencing was done on a sample of CD8+CD57+ T cells sorted from PBMCs. As for subset: bead-enriched CD8+CD57+ effector memory T cells from SAA patients. This receptor was identified in a human donor with aplastic anemia. The CDR3 nucleotides read TGTGCCAGCAGTTTTCAAGTCTCTGGGGCCAACGTCCTGACTTTC. This codes for CASSFQVSGANVLTF.